What follows are 2 T cell receptor beta chains derived from one specimen sequenced in a study of CD8+ T cells in alopecia areata (dated by TCRdb to the late 2010s). The library was produced with the immunoSEQ multiplex PCR assay. To provide template for TCR sequencing, every sample had RNA extracted and reverse transcribed into cDNA. Entries here come from immuneACCESS through TCRdb and include only in-frame sequences with V and J called. Some clones fail to appear in such tables; in the studies checked, an unresolved V gene covers under half of the shortfall, and the cause of the remainder is unknown. The table for this sample lists around 190,000 clones; 45% to 75% of them were counted only once. The ten biggest clones cover over 0.55% of the sample. The meaning of the sample's time point label: around 29 days on oral tofacitinib. The sample's treatment or condition label, decoded: oral pan-JAK inhibitor, 5-10 mg twice daily.

Sequenced here: CD4+ T cells sorted from blood, sampled at week 4, from a patient treated with tofacitinib. The receptor set was obtained from a human donor with alopecia areata.

This clone was seen only once. CDR3 residues: CATASQGGAGVGELFF. In nucleotides, the CDR3 is TGTGCCACCGCGTCTCAGGGAGGAGCGGGAGTCGGGGAGCTGTTTTTT. The chain couples TRBV27 to TRBJ2-2; 8 bases agree with TRBD2. This CDR3 has 16 residues. Germline CDR1 reads MNHEY; CDR2 reads SMNVEV (reference sequence). The junction had 17 bases not matched to a gene; V was cut back by 10 bases and J by 7 bases.

Points on this clone: The same CDR3 can be traced to other DNA sequences in this sample. The V gene is TRBV5-1, the J gene TRBJ1-1; 9 bases agree with TRBD1. With V trimmed by 3 bases and J by 2 bases, 2 bases remained unmatched. The CDR3 totals 14 residues. Germline CDR1 SGHRS, CDR2 YFSETQ. CDR3 sequence: CASSSTGGNTEAFF. The CDR3 coding sequence is TGCGCCAGCAGCTCTACAGGGGGCAACACTGAAGCTTTCTTT.